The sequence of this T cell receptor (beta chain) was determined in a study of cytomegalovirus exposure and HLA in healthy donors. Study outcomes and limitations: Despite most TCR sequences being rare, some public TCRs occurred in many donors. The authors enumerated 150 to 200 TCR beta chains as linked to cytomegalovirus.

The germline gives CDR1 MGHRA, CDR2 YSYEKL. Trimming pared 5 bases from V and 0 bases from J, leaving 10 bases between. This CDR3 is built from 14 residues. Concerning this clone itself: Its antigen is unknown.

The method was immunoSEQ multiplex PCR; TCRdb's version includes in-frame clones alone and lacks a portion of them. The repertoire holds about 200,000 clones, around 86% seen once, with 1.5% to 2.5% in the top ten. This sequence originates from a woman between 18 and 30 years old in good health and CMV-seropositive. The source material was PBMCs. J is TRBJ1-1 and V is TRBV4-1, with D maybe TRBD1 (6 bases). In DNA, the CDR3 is TGCGCCAGCAGCGTCAGGGGAGTGAACACTGAAGCTTTCTTT. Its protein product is CASSVRGVNTEAFF.